These 22 T cell receptor beta chains came from one sample sequenced in a study of cytomegalovirus exposure and HLA in healthy donors. Using immunoSEQ multiplex PCR, the repertoire was profiled, and TCRdb retains in-frame clones only, with some absent. The sample holds about 170,000 clones, around 86% seen once. The sample comprised PBMCs. The receptor set was obtained from a man younger than 35 in good health and CMV-seropositive.

The J gene is TRBJ2-3, the V gene TRBV7-6, with TRBD1 matching 7 bases. Per germline, CDR1 SGHVS and CDR2 FNYEAQ. This CDR3 contains 17 residues. The junction had 17 bases not matched to a gene; V was cut back by 3 bases and J by 8 bases. This CDR3 is CASSLAVRGPVVGTQYF. As DNA, the CDR3 is TGTGCCAGCAGCTTGGCCGTGAGGGGGCCTGTAGTAGGTACGCAGTATTTT.

The chain's CDR3 is CASSLLGGGEEKLFF. The CDR3 DNA reads as TGTGCCAGCAGTTTATTAGGAGGTGGTGAGGAAAAACTGTTTTTT. The chain is built from TRBV28 and TRBJ1-4; D gene ambiguous. V lost 1 base and J lost 8, with 14 bases in between. This CDR3 contains 15 residues. Germline CDR1 reads MDHEN; CDR2 reads SYDVKM.

V is TRBV20-1 and J is TRBJ2-1; D is unresolved. The CDR3 length is 11 residues. The germline CDR1 and CDR2 sequences are DFQATT and SNEGSKA (reference sequence). V was cut by 6 bases and J by 6 bases, with 9 bases left in between. Here the CDR3 DNA reads TGCAGTGCCCCCCTGCGCAATGAGCAGTTCTTC. Translation: CSAPLRNEQFF.

The chain couples TRBV5-4 to TRBJ1-6; a weak D match, TRBD1 (5 bases). V gave up 0 bases and J gave up 7 bases, with 8 bases separating them. Germline CDR1 is SGHNT and CDR2 is YYREEE (reference sequence). This CDR3 spans 14 amino acids. This CDR3 reads CASSLEQENSPLHF. Here the CDR3 DNA reads TGTGCCAGCAGCTTGGAACAGGAGAATTCACCCCTCCACTTT.

A few counts support this clone. The chain couples TRBV2 to TRBJ1-5; D is possibly TRBD1 (5 bases). Trimming shortened V by 7 bases and J by 0 bases, and 7 bases separated the two germline ends. The CDR3 runs to 13 residues. CDR1 is SNHLY and CDR2 is FYNNEI in the germline V gene. The chain's CDR3 is CASKGLSNQPQHF. DNA of the CDR3: TGTGCCAGCAAGGGACTTAGCAATCAGCCCCAGCATTTT.

J is TRBJ1-2 and V is TRBV27; possible D gene TRBD1, 6 bases. This CDR3 is built from 13 residues. The germline V and J ends were trimmed by 2 bases and 5 bases, with 9 bases remaining between them. Germline V gene lookup returns CDR1 MNHEY and CDR2 SMNVEV (reference sequence). The CDR3, as DNA: TGTGCCAGCAGTTTAAAAAGGGGGTATGGCTACACCTTC. Encoded protein: CASSLKRGYGYTF.

The J gene is TRBJ1-2, the V gene TRBV15; TRBD1 matches 8 bases. With V trimmed by 4 bases and J by 5 bases, 3 bases remained unmatched. This CDR3 comprises 13 residues. CDR1 and CDR2 (germline): LNHNV, YYDKDF (reference sequence). In DNA, the CDR3 is TGTGCCACCAGCAAGGACAGGGCATATGGCTACACCTTC. It yields the protein CATSKDRAYGYTF. The full variable domain, its missing parts supplied by reference TRBV15 and TRBJ1-2, is DAMVIQNPRYQVTQFGKPVTLSCSQTLNHNVMYWYQQKSSQAPKLLFHYYDKDFNNEADTPDNFQSRRPNTSFCFLDIRSPGLGDTAMYLCATSKDRAYGYTFGSGTRLTVV.

The chain uses TRBV9 and TRBJ1-1; D is possibly TRBD1 (5 bases). CDR1 is SGDLS, CDR2 YYNGEE, per germline. The CDR3 sequence is 16 residues long. V gave up 0 bases and J gave up 0 bases, with 12 bases separating them. CDR3 protein: CASSVASGTMNTEAFF. CDR3 in DNA: TGTGCCAGCAGCGTAGCTTCGGGGACTATGAACACTGAAGCTTTCTTT.

This clone was counted only a few times. The rearrangement links TRBV27 to TRBJ1-5; D uncertain. V was pared by 3 bases and J by 11 bases, with 20 bases between. Germline CDR1 MNHEY, CDR2 SMNVEV (reference sequence). The CDR3 consists of 15 residues. In nucleotides, the CDR3 is TGTGCCAGCAGTTTTGGTGTGAAATCAATCTACTCCCAGCATTTT. This sequence encodes CASSFGVKSIYSQHF.

The rearrangement uses TRBV11-2 and TRBJ2-7, with 7 bases matching TRBD1. Germline lookup yields CDR1 SGHAT and CDR2 FQNNGV. The V gene end was trimmed by 1 base and the J gene end by 7 bases; junction bases not matched to a gene: 10. The CDR3 has 15 residues. This CDR3 reads CASSLVLGGQEEQYF. CDR3 coding DNA: TGTGCCAGCAGCTTAGTACTTGGTGGACAGGAAGAGCAGTACTTC.

V is TRBV27 and J is TRBJ1-2; a possible D gene is TRBD1 (5 bases). Trimming cost V 8 bases and J 1 base, with 20 bases left between them. This CDR3 has 16 residues. CDR1 is MNHEY, CDR2 SMNVEV, per germline (reference sequence). The CDR3 reads CASWGGSLGLNYGYTF. The CDR3 region has the DNA TGTGCCAGCTGGGGGGGTTCCTTGGGCCTTAACTATGGCTACACCTTC.

The chain carries TRBV7-3 and TRBJ1-6, with 8 bases matching TRBD1. The CDR3 contains 14 residues. J was trimmed by 7 bases and V by 4 bases; bases with no gene match: 3. Per the germline V gene, CDR1 is SGHTA and CDR2 is FQGTGA. CDR3 loop: CASSSDRVNSPLHF. The CDR3, as DNA: TGTGCCAGCAGCTCGGACAGGGTGAATTCACCCCTCCACTTT.

CDR3 region: CASSVPGLPQYF. CDR3 DNA: TGTGCCAGCAGCGTTCCGGGACTCCCACAGTACTTC. The chain is built from TRBV11-2 and TRBJ2-7, with D maybe TRBD2 (6 bases). This CDR3 comprises 12 residues. V was shortened by 5 bases and J by 10 bases, with 15 bases between the two germline ends. Germline V CDR1 and CDR2: SGHAT, FQNNGV.

The chain combines TRBV2 with TRBJ2-1; 9 positions match TRBD1. V shed 5 bases, J shed 4 bases, and the junction held 12 bases outside the gene matches. Germline lookup yields CDR1 SNHLY and CDR2 FYNNEI. The length of the CDR3 is 17 residues. This CDR3 reads CASSPTGQGWGYNEQFF. As DNA, the CDR3 is TGTGCCAGCAGTCCTACCGGACAGGGGTGGGGTTACAATGAGCAGTTCTTC. Complete variable domain (other parts from reference TRBV2 and TRBJ2-1): EPEVTQTPSHQVTQMGQEVILRCVPISNHLYFYWYRQILGQKVEFLVSFYNNEISEKSEIFDDQFSVERPDGSNFTLKIRSTKLEDSAMYFCASSPTGQGWGYNEQFFGPGTRLTVL.

The rearrangement joins TRBV19 to TRBJ2-1, with D perhaps matching TRBD2 (6 bases). In germline, CDR1 is LNHDA, CDR2 SQIVND (reference sequence). Trimming took off 3 bases at V and 5 bases at J, with 14 bases between the two ends. CDR3 length: 15 amino acids. Here the CDR3 reads CASSIPLRGNNEQFF. DNA for the CDR3: TGTGCCAGTAGTATCCCCCTTCGGGGGAACAATGAGCAGTTCTTC.

V and J are TRBV4-2 and TRBJ2-2, with TRBD1 matching over 10 bases. V lost 0 bases, J lost 5 bases, and 3 bases stayed unmatched. The CDR3 is 16 amino acids. Germline CDR1 reads LGHNA; CDR2 reads YNFKEQ. The CDR3 region is CASSQERTGGTGELFF. The CDR3 DNA follows: TGTGCCAGCAGCCAAGAGAGGACAGGGGGGACCGGGGAGCTGTTTTTT.

This chain links TRBV6-6 with TRBJ2-1, with 15 bases lining up with TRBD2. The trim removed 5 bases at V and 9 bases at J, leaving 5 bases unmatched. Germline CDR1 and CDR2: MNHNY and SVGAGI (reference sequence). The CDR3 has 15 amino acids. In nucleotides, the CDR3 is TGTGCCAGCAGTAACGGACTAGCGGGAGGGGGTGAGCAGTTCTTC. Protein: CASSNGLAGGGEQFF.

In this sample, this clone turned up many times. The gene calls are TRBV4-2 and TRBJ2-5, with D possibly matching TRBD2 (7 bases). Per the germline V gene, CDR1 is LGHNA and CDR2 is YNFKEQ. Trimming shortened V by 0 bases and J by 5 bases, and 19 bases separated the two germline ends. This CDR3 contains 17 residues. The DNA for the CDR3 is TGTGCCAGCAGCCAAGATGGTTCTAGCGCGGGGGCGGAGACCCAGTACTTC. Residues: CASSQDGSSAGAETQYF.

This sequence joins TRBV5-1 and TRBJ2-7; TRBD2 agrees at 10 bases. In germline, CDR1 is SGHRS, CDR2 YFSETQ. V trimming: 6 bases; J trimming: 2 bases; junction bases outside the gene matches: 5. This CDR3 is built from 14 residues. CDR3 region: CASKVAGGTYEQYF. The CDR3 bases are TGCGCCAGCAAGGTAGCGGGGGGTACCTACGAGCAGTACTTC.

This clone came up a few times. The gene calls are TRBV5-8 and TRBJ2-7; D is uncertain. This CDR3 spans 11 amino acids. Trimming left V 7 bases short and J 5 bases short, with 10 bases between. The V gene's germline CDR1 is SGHTS and CDR2 YDEGEE. DNA for the CDR3: TGTGCCAGCCCACACCAGGACGAGCAGTACTTC. Translated: CASPHQDEQYF.

The genes are TRBV6-5 and TRBJ1-3, with D tentatively TRBD1 (6 bases). The CDR3 has 16 amino acids. V was clipped by 2 bases and J by 4 bases, with 15 bases between them. Germline CDR1 is MNHEY and CDR2 is SVGAGI. The CDR3 here is CASSYRPGASGNTIYF. CDR3 coding DNA: TGTGCCAGCAGTTACCGTCCAGGGGCGTCGGGAAACACCATATATTTT.

The V call is TRBV28, the J call TRBJ1-5; weak D call: TRBD1 (6 bases). V dropped 7 bases and J dropped 5 bases, with 18 bases sitting between them. Germline CDR1 is MDHEN and CDR2 is SYDVKM. The CDR3 is 15 amino acids. The CDR3 sequence is CASTLVGRGDQPQHF. CDR3 in DNA: TGTGCCAGCACCCTGGTGGGCAGGGGAGATCAGCCCCAGCATTTT.